Shown below are 7 T cell receptor beta chains from a single sample sequenced in a study of cytomegalovirus exposure and HLA in healthy donors. Some clones are missing from TCRdb's copy, which holds only in-frame ones; the method was immunoSEQ multiplex PCR. The repertoire holds some 290,000 clones, with 88% as singletons. The sample was PBMCs. The origin of the receptors is a man aged 30-40 years in good health and CMV-seronegative.

This chain joins TRBV10-3 and TRBJ2-1; D is unclear. The V gene's germline CDR1 is ENHRY and CDR2 SYGVKD. V gave up 3 bases and J gave up 4 bases, with 16 bases separating them. The CDR3 runs 16 residues. This CDR3 is CAISDLTDTVYNEQFF. The CDR3 DNA reads TGTGCCATCAGTGACCTCACAGATACAGTTTACAATGAGCAGTTCTTC.

J is TRBJ2-7 and V is TRBV6-1; no clear D. Germline-derived CDR1 and CDR2 are MNHNS and SASEGT. This CDR3 region has 14 residues. V lost 4 bases and J 6 bases, leaving 16 bases between the germline ends. In DNA form, the CDR3 reads TGTGCCAGCAGTGGAAAGTTCCCTTCCAGCGAGCAGTACTTC. Translation gives CASSGKFPSSEQYF.

V is TRBV5-1 and J is TRBJ2-7, with D tentatively TRBD2 (6 bases). Germline values: CDR1 SGHRS, CDR2 YFSETQ. This CDR3 region has 14 residues. Deletions cut 3 bases from V and 9 bases from J, with 19 bases between. This CDR3 reads CASSSDGTYGGQYF. As DNA, the CDR3 is TGCGCCAGCAGCTCCGACGGGACCTACGGGGGGCAGTACTTC.

This chain joins TRBV21-1 and TRBJ1-5; the tabulated D call, TRBD1, remains unverified against the DNA. TRBV21-1 is given as a pseudogene. The CDR3 contains 15 residues. The CDR3, as DNA: TGTGCCAGCAGGACCGAGACAGGGTACAATCAGCCCCAGCATTTT. As protein: CASRTETGYNQPQHF.

The chain links TRBV12-2 to TRBJ2-7; the tabulated D call, TRBD1, remains unverified against the DNA. TRBV12-2 is a pseudogene. CDR3 length: 13 residues. The CDR3 DNA is TGTGCAAGTCGTTGCCGGGACAGTTACGAGCAGTACTTC. This gives the protein CASRCRDSYEQYF.

The chain is built from TRBV19 and TRBJ1-2; a weak D match, TRBD1 (5 bases). The CDR3 spans 14 residues. Germline values: CDR1 LNHDA, CDR2 SQIVND (reference sequence). Trimming took off 7 bases at V and 6 bases at J, with 18 bases between the two ends. For the CDR3, the DNA is TGTGCCAGTACCCCCCCCACAGGATACGATGGCTACACCTTC. Residues: CASTPPTGYDGYTF.

The chain uses TRBV7-6 and TRBJ1-2, with 8 bases that match TRBD1. Germline V gene data show CDR1 as SGHVS and CDR2 as FNYEAQ. The CDR3 spans 14 residues. The V and J ends lost 1 base and 11 bases, in that order; junction bases with no gene match: 9. The DNA of the CDR3 is TGTGCCAGCAGCTTAGGACAGGGGATTCCCCCTTACACCTTC. The encoded protein is CASSLGQGIPPYTF. The full variable domain, in which reference TRBV7-6 and TRBJ1-2 provide the parts outside the CDR3, is GAGVSQSPRYKVTKRGQDVALRCDPISGHVSLYWYRQALGQGPEFLTYFNYEAQQDKSGLPNDRFSAERPEGSISTLTIQRTEQRDSAMYRCASSLGQGIPPYTFGSGTRLTVV.